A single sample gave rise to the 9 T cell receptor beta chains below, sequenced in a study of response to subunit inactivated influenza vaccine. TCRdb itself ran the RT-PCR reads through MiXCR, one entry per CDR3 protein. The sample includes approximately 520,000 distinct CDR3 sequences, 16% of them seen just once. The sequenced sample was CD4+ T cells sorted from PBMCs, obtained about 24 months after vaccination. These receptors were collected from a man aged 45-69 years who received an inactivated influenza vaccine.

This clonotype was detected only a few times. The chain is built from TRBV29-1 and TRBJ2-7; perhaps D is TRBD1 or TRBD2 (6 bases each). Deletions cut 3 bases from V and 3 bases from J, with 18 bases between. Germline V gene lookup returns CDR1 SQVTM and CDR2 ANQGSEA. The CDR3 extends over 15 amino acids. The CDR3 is CSVDGTRGHRYEQYF. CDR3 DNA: TGCAGCGTTGATGGGACTCGGGGGCACCGCTACGAGCAGTACTTC.

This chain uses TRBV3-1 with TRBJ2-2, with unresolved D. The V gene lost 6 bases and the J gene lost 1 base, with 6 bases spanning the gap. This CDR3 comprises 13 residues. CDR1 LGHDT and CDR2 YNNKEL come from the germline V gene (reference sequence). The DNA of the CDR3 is TGTGCCAGCAGAAGTCAGAACACCGGGGAGCTGTTTTTT. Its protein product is CASRSQNTGELFF. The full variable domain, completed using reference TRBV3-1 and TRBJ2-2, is DTAVSQTPKYLVTQMGNDKSIKCEQNLGHDTMYWYKQDSKKFLKIMFSYNNKELIINETVPNRFSPKSPDKAHLNLHINSLELGDSAVYFCASRSQNTGELFFGEGSRLTVL.

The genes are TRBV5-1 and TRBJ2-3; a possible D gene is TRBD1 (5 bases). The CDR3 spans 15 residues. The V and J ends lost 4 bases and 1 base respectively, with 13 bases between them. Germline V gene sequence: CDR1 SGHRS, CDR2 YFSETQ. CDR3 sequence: CASSPQVMGTDTQYF. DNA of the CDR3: TGCGCCAGCAGCCCACAGGTTATGGGCACAGATACGCAGTATTTT.

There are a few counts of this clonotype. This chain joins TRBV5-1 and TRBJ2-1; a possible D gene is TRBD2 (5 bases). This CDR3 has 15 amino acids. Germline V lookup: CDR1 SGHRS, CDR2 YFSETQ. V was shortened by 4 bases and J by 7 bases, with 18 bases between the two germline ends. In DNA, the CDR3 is TGCGCCAGCAGCCCAACTAACGTACGAGGGAATGAGCAGTTCTTC. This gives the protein CASSPTNVRGNEQFF.

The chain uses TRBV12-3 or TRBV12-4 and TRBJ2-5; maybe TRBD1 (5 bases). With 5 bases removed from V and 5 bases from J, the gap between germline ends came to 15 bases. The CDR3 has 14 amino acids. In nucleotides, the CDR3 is TGTGCCAGCAGTCTAAGTTCAGGGATGGAGACCCAGTACTTC. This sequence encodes CASSLSSGMETQYF.

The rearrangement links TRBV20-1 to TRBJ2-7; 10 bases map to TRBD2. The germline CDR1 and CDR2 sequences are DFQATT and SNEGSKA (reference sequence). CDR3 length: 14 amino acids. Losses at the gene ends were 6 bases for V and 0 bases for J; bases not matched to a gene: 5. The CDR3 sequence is CSATTSGRSYEQYF. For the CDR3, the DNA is TGCAGTGCCACGACTAGCGGGCGCTCCTACGAGCAGTACTTC.

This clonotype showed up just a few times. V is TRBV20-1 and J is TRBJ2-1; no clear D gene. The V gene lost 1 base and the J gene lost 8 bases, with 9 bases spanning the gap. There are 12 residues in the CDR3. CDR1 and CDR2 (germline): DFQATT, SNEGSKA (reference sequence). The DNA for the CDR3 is TGCAGTGCTAGAGTCTTGGCTTATGAGCAGTTCTTC. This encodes CSARVLAYEQFF.

The CDR3 loop is CASSLEGFGEQYF. The CDR3 DNA is TGTGCCAGCAGCTTGGAAGGATTTGGCGAGCAGTACTTC. The chain combines TRBV5-5 with TRBJ2-7, with D uncertain. Trimming removed 0 bases from V and 6 bases from J, with 10 bases in between. Germline CDR1 is SGHKS and CDR2 is YYEKEE (reference sequence). The CDR3 loop spans 13 amino acids. Based on the CDR3 plus reference TRBV5-5 and TRBJ2-7, the full variable domain is DAGVTQSPTHLIKTRGQQVTLRCSPISGHKSVSWYQQVLGQGPQFIFQYYEKEERGRGNFPDRFSARQFPNYSSELNVNALLLGDSALYLCASSLEGFGEQYFGPGTRLTVT.

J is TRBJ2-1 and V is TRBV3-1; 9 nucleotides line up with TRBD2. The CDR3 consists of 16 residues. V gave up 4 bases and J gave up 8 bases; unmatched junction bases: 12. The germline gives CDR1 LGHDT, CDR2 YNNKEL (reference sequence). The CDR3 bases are TGTGCCAGCAGCCGAGGGTGGCCTAGCGGGGCCGATGAGCAGTTCTTC. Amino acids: CASSRGWPSGADEQFF.